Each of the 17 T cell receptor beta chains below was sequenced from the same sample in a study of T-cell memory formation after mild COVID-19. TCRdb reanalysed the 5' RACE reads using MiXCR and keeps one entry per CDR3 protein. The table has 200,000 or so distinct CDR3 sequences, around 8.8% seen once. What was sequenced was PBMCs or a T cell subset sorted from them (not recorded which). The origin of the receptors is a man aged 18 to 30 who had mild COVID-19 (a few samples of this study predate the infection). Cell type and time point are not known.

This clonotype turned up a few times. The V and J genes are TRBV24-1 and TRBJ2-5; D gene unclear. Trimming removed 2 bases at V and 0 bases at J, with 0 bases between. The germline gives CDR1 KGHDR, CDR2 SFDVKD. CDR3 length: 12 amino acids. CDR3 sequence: CATSDYQETQYF. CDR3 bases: TGTGCCACCAGTGATTACCAAGAGACCCAGTACTTC.

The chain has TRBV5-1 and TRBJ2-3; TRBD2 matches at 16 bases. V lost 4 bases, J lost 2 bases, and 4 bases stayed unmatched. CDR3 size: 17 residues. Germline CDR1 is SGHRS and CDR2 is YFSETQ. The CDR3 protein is CASSHGTSGGATDTQYF. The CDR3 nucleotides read TGCGCCAGCAGCCATGGGACTAGCGGGGGGGCCACAGATACGCAGTATTTT.

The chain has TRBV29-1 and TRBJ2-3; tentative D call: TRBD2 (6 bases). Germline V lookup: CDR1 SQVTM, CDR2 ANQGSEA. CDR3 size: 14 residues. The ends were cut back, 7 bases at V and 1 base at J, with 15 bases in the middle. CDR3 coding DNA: TGCAGCGCAATGCGCGGGGCTGGCACAGATACGCAGTATTTT. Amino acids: CSAMRGAGTDTQYF.

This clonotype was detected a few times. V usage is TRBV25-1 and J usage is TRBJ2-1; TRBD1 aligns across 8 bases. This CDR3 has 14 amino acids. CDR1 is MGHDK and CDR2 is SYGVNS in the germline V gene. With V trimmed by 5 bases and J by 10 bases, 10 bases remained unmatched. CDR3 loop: CASSLRTGTLEQFF. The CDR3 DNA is TGTGCCAGCAGTTTGCGGACAGGGACCTTGGAGCAGTTCTTC. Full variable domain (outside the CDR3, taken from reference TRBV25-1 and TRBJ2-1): EADIYQTPRYLVIGTGKKITLECSQTMGHDKMYWYQQDPGMELHLIHYSYGVNSTEKGDLSSESTVSRIRTEHFPLTLESARPSHTSQYLCASSLRTGTLEQFFGPGTRLTVL.

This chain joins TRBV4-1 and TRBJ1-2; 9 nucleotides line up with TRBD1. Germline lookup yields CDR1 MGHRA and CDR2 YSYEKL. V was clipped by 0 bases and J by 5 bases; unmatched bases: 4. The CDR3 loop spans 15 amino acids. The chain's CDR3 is CASSQDWGQGYGYTF. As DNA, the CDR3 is TGCGCCAGCAGCCAAGATTGGGGACAGGGATATGGCTACACCTTC.

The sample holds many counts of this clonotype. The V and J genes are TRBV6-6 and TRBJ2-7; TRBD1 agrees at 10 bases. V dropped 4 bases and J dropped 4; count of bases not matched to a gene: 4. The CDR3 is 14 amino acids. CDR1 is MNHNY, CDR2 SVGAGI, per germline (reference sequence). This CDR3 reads CASSSPGQGYEQYV. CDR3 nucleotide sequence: TGTGCCAGCAGTTCACCGGGACAGGGGTACGAGCAGTACGTC.

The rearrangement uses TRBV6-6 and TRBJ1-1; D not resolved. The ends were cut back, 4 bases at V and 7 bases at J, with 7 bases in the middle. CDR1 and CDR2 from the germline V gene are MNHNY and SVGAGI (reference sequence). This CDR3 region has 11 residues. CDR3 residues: CASSSGGEAFF. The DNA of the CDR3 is TGTGCCAGCAGTTCGGGAGGTGAAGCTTTCTTT.

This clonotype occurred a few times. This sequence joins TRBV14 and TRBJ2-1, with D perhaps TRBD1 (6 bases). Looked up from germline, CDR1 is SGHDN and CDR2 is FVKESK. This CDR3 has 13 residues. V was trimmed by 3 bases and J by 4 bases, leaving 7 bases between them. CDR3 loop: CASSHGQYNEQFF. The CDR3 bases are TGTGCCAGCAGCCACGGACAGTACAATGAGCAGTTCTTC.

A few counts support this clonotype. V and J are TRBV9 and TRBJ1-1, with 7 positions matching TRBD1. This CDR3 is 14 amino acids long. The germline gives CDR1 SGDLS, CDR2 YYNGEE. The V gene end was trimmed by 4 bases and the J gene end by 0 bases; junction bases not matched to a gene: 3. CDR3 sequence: CASSPTGLNTEAFF. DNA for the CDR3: TGTGCCAGCAGCCCGACAGGGTTGAACACTGAAGCTTTCTTT.

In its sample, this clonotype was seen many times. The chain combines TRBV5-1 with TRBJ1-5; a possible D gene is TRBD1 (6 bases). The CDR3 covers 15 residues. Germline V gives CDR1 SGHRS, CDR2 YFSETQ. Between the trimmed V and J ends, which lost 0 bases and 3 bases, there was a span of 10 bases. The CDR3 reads CASSLAGTYNQPQHF. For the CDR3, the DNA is TGCGCCAGCAGCTTGGCCGGGACATACAATCAGCCCCAGCATTTT.

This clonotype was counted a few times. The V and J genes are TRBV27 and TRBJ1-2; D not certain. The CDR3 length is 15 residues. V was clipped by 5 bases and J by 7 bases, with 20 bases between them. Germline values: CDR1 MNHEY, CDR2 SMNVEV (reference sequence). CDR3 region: CASSPQPAGGFGYTF. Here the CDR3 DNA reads TGTGCCAGCAGTCCCCAGCCCGCAGGAGGGTTTGGCTACACCTTC.

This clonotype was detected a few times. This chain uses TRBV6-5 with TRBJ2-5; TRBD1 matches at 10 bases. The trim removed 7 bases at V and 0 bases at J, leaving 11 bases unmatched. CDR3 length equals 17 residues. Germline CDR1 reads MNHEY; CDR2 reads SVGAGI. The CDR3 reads CASNRLGQGVYQETQYF. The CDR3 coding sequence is TGTGCCAGCAACAGACTTGGACAGGGGGTATACCAAGAGACCCAGTACTTC.

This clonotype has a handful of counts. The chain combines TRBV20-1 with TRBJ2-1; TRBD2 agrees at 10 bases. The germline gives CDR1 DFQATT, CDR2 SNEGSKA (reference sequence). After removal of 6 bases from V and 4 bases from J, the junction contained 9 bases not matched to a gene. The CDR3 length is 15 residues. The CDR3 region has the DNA TGCAGTGCATCGCTAGCGGGGGCAACTTACAATGAGCAGTTCTTC. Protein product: CSASLAGATYNEQFF.

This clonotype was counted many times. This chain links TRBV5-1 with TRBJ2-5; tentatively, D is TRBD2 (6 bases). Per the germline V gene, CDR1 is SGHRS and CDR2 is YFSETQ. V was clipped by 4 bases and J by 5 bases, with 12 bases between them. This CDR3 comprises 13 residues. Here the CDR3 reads CASSAGTLETQYF. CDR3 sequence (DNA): TGCGCCAGCAGCGCGGGGACGCTCGAGACCCAGTACTTC.

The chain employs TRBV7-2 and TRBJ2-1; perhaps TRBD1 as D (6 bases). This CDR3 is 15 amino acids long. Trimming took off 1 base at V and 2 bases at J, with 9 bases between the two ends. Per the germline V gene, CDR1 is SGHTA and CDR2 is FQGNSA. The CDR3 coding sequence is TGTGCCAGCAGCTTAGTAGGGGGTACCTACAATGAGCAGTTCTTC. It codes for CASSLVGGTYNEQFF.

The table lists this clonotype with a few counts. The CDR3 DNA is TGTGCCAGCAGTTTACGGGCAGGGGCTGAAGCTTTCTTT. Its translation: CASSLRAGAEAFF. The V and J genes are TRBV12-3 or TRBV12-4 and TRBJ1-1, with D tentatively TRBD1 (6 bases). V dropped 2 bases and J dropped 6 bases, with 10 bases sitting between them. The CDR3 is 13 residues long.

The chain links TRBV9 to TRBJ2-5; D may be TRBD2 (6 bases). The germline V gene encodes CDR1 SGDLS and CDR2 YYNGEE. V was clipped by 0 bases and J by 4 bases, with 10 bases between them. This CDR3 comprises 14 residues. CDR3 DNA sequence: TGTGCCAGCAGCGTAGTTGGGGGGACAGAGACCCAGTACTTC. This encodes CASSVVGGTETQYF.